This passage covers 18 T cell receptor beta chains from one sample sequenced in a study of blood T cell repertoires in COVID-19. Profiling relied on immunoSEQ multiplex PCR, and the TCRdb table lists in-frame clones only, not all of them. The sample shows 100,000 to 150,000 clones, around 89% of them seen only once. The sequenced material came from peripheral blood. These receptors all come from a woman aged 60-70 years with COVID-19, enrolled during active disease.

The genes are TRBV5-5 and TRBJ1-1; maybe TRBD1 (6 bases). CDR1 SGHKS and CDR2 YYEKEE come from the germline V gene (reference sequence). Trimming removed 4 bases at V and 8 bases at J, with 12 bases between. The CDR3 is 12 residues long. This CDR3 reads CASSGGEGEAFF. The CDR3, as DNA: TGTGCCAGCAGCGGGGGCGAGGGCGAAGCTTTCTTT.

The rearrangement uses TRBV5-4 and TRBJ1-2; TRBD1 agrees at 7 bases. V was pared by 0 bases and J by 5 bases, with 4 bases of the junction left unmatched. Germline lookup yields CDR1 SGHNT and CDR2 YYREEE (reference sequence). The CDR3 totals 14 residues. In DNA form, the CDR3 reads TGTGCCAGCAGCTTGGATGACAGGGTATATGGCTACACCTTC. This gives the protein CASSLDDRVYGYTF. The variable domain in full, with the rest retrieved from reference TRBV5-4 and TRBJ1-2, is ETGVTQSPTHLIKTRGQQVTLRCSSQSGHNTVSWYQQALGQGPQFIFQYYREEENGRGNFPPRFSGLQFPNYSSELNVNALELDDSALYLCASSLDDRVYGYTFGSGTRLTVV.

The chain links TRBV4-3 to TRBJ2-3; the match to TRBD2 covers 7 bases. The J segment lost 4 bases and the V segment lost 4 bases, leaving 11 bases of the junction unmatched. CDR1 and CDR2 from the germline V gene are LGHNA and YSLEER. The CDR3 extends over 16 amino acids. The CDR3 DNA follows: TGCGCCAGCAGCCTTCGGGGAGGGGATCCCTCAGATACGCAGTATTTT. Translating it yields CASSLRGGDPSDTQYF.

V is TRBV19 and J is TRBJ1-2; 7 positions match TRBD1. The CDR3 contains 13 residues. Germline CDR1 and CDR2: LNHDA and SQIVND (reference sequence). J lost 5 bases, V lost 6 bases, and 6 bases had no gene match. The CDR3 nucleotides read TGTGCCAGTAGGATGACAGGGAGGTATGGCTACACCTTC. It specifies CASRMTGRYGYTF. Complete variable domain (other parts from reference TRBV19 and TRBJ1-2): DGGITQSPKYLFRKEGQNVTLSCEQNLNHDAMYWYRQDPGQGLRLIYYSQIVNDFQKGDIAEGYSVSREKKESFPLTVTSAQKNPTAFYLCASRMTGRYGYTFGSGTRLTVV.

The V gene is TRBV5-4, the J gene TRBJ2-7; no reliable D call. V was pared by 2 bases and J by 3 bases, with 12 bases between. This CDR3 region has 14 residues. CDR1 SGHNT and CDR2 YYREEE come from the germline V gene (reference sequence). CDR3 residues: CASSLNLESYEQYF. In nucleotides, the CDR3 is TGTGCCAGCAGCTTAAACCTCGAGAGCTACGAGCAGTACTTC.

The V call is TRBV4-2, the J call TRBJ1-4; 9 bases agree with TRBD1. J was trimmed by 5 bases and V by 0 bases; bases with no gene match: 4. Germline V CDR1 and CDR2: LGHNA, YNFKEQ. This CDR3 is built from 16 residues. The CDR3 loop reads CASSQDPGQGNEKLFF. CDR3 sequence (DNA): TGTGCCAGCAGCCAAGATCCGGGACAGGGAAATGAAAAACTGTTTTTT.

The chain joins TRBV27 to TRBJ2-7; 10 nucleotides align to TRBD1. V dropped 6 bases and J dropped 6; count of bases not matched to a gene: 8. Looked up from germline, CDR1 is MNHEY and CDR2 is SMNVEV (reference sequence). This CDR3 spans 14 amino acids. The CDR3 DNA is TGTGCCAGCAGCCCCGGGACAGGGGTTTTCGAGCAGTACTTC. Translating it yields CASSPGTGVFEQYF.

This sequence joins TRBV28 and TRBJ2-2; possible D gene TRBD2, 5 bases. This CDR3 contains 14 residues. Trimming left V 8 bases short and J 2 bases short, with 12 bases between. The V gene's germline CDR1 is MDHEN and CDR2 SYDVKM. CDR3 DNA sequence: TGTGCCAGCCGAGTCGGGGAAAACACCGGGGAGCTGTTTTTT. It specifies CASRVGENTGELFF.

The V and J genes are TRBV5-1 and TRBJ2-7, with D unresolved. Trimming removed 0 bases at V and 1 base at J, with 8 bases between. Germline V gives CDR1 SGHRS, CDR2 YFSETQ. The length of the CDR3 is 14 residues. The CDR3: CASSLDNGSYEQYF. The DNA for the CDR3 is TGCGCCAGCAGCTTGGATAACGGGTCCTACGAGCAGTACTTC.

V gene TRBV11-2 combines with J gene TRBJ1-2, with a tentative D call TRBD1 (6 bases). Per the germline V gene, CDR1 is SGHAT and CDR2 is FQNNGV. V was clipped by 5 bases and J by 2 bases, with 15 bases between them. CDR3 length equals 15 residues. The chain's CDR3 is CASSHGQRYNYGYTF. CDR3 nucleotide sequence: TGTGCCAGCAGCCACGGACAGAGATACAACTATGGCTACACCTTC.

The chain uses TRBV6-2 or TRBV6-3 and TRBJ2-3; 8 positions match TRBD1. The trim removed 5 bases at V and 1 base at J, leaving 14 bases unmatched. The CDR3 totals 18 residues. CDR1 is MNHEY and CDR2 is SVGEGT in the germline V gene. The CDR3 nucleotides read TGTGCCAGCAGTGACCCAGGGGGCGACGTCCTCCGCACAGATACGCAGTATTTT. Translated: CASSDPGGDVLRTDTQYF.

The chain recombines TRBV2 with TRBJ1-2; D not certain. There are 13 residues in the CDR3. The germline V gene has CDR1 SNHLY and CDR2 FYNNEI. V dropped 6 bases and J dropped 3 bases, with 11 bases sitting between them. The CDR3 sequence is CASRGTGYYGYTF. The CDR3 DNA reads TGTGCCAGCAGGGGTACGGGGTACTATGGCTACACCTTC.

This clone was seen only once. The rearrangement joins TRBV28 to TRBJ2-7; tentatively, D is TRBD2 (6 bases). The CDR3 spans 12 residues. In germline, CDR1 is MDHEN, CDR2 SYDVKM. The V end was cut by 8 bases, the J end by 7 bases, with 15 bases between. This CDR3 reads CASRQGGGEQYF. The CDR3 DNA reads as TGTGCCAGCCGCCAGGGAGGAGGAGAGCAGTACTTC.

The V gene is TRBV6-5, the J gene TRBJ2-5; TRBD1 is a possible D gene (6 bases). This CDR3 region has 14 residues. V was cut by 2 bases and J by 1 base, with 8 bases left in between. Germline CDR1 and CDR2: MNHEY and SVGAGI. CDR3 residues: CASSYRTAQETQYF. The CDR3 coding sequence is TGTGCCAGCAGTTACCGGACAGCCCAAGAGACCCAGTACTTC.

The sample holds a few counts of this clone. The CDR3 loop is CASSWTGGEQYF. The CDR3 nucleotides are TGTGCCAGCAGCTGGACAGGGGGCGAGCAGTACTTC. The chain carries TRBV7-3 and TRBJ2-7; 10 bases line up with TRBD1. The J segment lost 6 bases and the V segment lost 4 bases, leaving 0 bases of the junction unmatched. The CDR3 has 12 residues. CDR1 is SGHTA, CDR2 FQGTGA, per germline.

The chain uses TRBV19 and TRBJ2-1; 7 positions agree with TRBD2. Germline CDR1 reads LNHDA; CDR2 reads SQIVND (reference sequence). This CDR3 has 15 amino acids. The ends lost 3 bases at V and 3 bases at J; junction bases unmatched: 5. This chain's CDR3 is CASSIAGEVYNEQFF. The CDR3 nucleotides read TGTGCCAGTAGTATTGCGGGGGAGGTCTACAATGAGCAGTTCTTC.

The CDR3 nucleotides read TGCGCCAGCAGCAAAGGGCCACGGGGGAGCTCCTACAATGAGCAGTTCTTC. It encodes CASSKGPRGSSYNEQFF. This chain uses TRBV4-1 with TRBJ2-1; D is possibly TRBD2 (6 bases). Germline V gene data show CDR1 as MGHRA and CDR2 as YSYEKL. V was shortened by 5 bases and J by 0 bases, with 17 bases between the two germline ends. This CDR3 is built from 17 residues.

The rearrangement joins TRBV27 to TRBJ2-4; D perhaps matches TRBD2 (5 bases). Trimming removed 2 bases at V and 4 bases at J, with 9 bases between. The CDR3 is 14 residues long. From germline, CDR1 is MNHEY and CDR2 SMNVEV (reference sequence). The CDR3: CASSLEGGKNIQYF. CDR3 coding DNA: TGTGCCAGCAGTTTAGAAGGCGGGAAAAACATTCAGTACTTC.